The 23 T cell receptor beta chains below all came from one sample that was sequenced in a study of cytomegalovirus exposure and HLA in healthy donors. The PCR contained 60 Vbeta and 13 Jbeta primers. Here immunoSEQ multiplex PCR was the method, and the copy in TCRdb shows in-frame clones only, minus some. The sample lists under 200,000 clones; approximately 78% were seen once. What was sequenced was PBMCs. The receptors here all came from a woman under 30 in good health and CMV-seronegative.

The gene calls are TRBV18 and TRBJ2-1; TRBD2 might be the D (6 bases). The CDR3 loop spans 14 amino acids. Trimming stripped 3 bases from V and 6 bases from J, with 12 bases between. CDR1 is KGHSH and CDR2 is LQKENI in the germline V gene. CDR3 residues: CASSPRDFANEQFF. For the CDR3, the DNA is TGTGCCAGCTCACCCCGGGACTTCGCCAATGAGCAGTTCTTC.

The chain employs TRBV13 and TRBJ2-5; 7 nucleotides line up with TRBD1. This CDR3 contains 14 residues. V lost 3 bases to trimming and J lost 4 bases; unmatched junction nucleotides: 5. The germline gives CDR1 PRHDT, CDR2 FYEKMQ (reference sequence). The CDR3 region is CASSFLQGRETQYF. In DNA, the CDR3 is TGTGCCAGCAGCTTCCTACAGGGGAGAGAGACCCAGTACTTC.

In this sample, this clone turned up a few times. The V and J genes are TRBV6-5 and TRBJ2-1, with a tentative D call TRBD2 (5 bases). The ends were cut back, 5 bases at V and 0 bases at J, with 11 bases in the middle. The CDR3 sequence is 15 residues long. Germline V gene lookup returns CDR1 MNHEY and CDR2 SVGAGI. The chain's CDR3 is CASSPRTGSYNEQFF. CDR3 DNA: TGTGCCAGCAGTCCCCGGACTGGCTCCTACAATGAGCAGTTCTTC.

This rearrangement joins TRBV19 to TRBJ2-5, with D possibly matching TRBD1 (8 bases). CDR1 and CDR2 (germline): LNHDA, SQIVND (reference sequence). This CDR3 region has 14 residues. The ends were cut back, 3 bases at V and 5 bases at J, with 13 bases in the middle. CDR3 nucleotides: TGTGCCAGTAGTATTGGACAGGGAGGGGAGACCCAGTACTTC. It specifies CASSIGQGGETQYF.

This sequence joins TRBV9 and TRBJ2-2; D is uncertain. The CDR3 runs 15 residues. From germline, CDR1 is SGDLS and CDR2 YYNGEE. V was cut by 0 bases and J by 3 bases, with 9 bases left in between. The CDR3 loop is CASSVAIEDTGELFF. CDR3 in DNA: TGTGCCAGCAGCGTAGCGATCGAGGACACCGGGGAGCTGTTTTTT.

The chain uses TRBV7-9 and TRBJ1-5, with 7 bases lining up with TRBD1. CDR1 is SEHNR and CDR2 is FQNEAQ in the germline V gene (reference sequence). The CDR3 contains 14 residues. Germline trimming cut 6 bases from V and 6 bases from J; bases unmatched to any gene: 8. The DNA for the CDR3 is TGTGCCAGCAGGAAACAGGGGCCAGGTCAGCCCCAGCATTTT. This translates into CASRKQGPGQPQHF.

This clone was counted only a few times. The V call is TRBV7-6, the J call TRBJ2-1, with a weak D call TRBD2 (6 bases). Germline V gene lookup returns CDR1 SGHVS and CDR2 FNYEAQ. Trimming removed 0 bases from V and 9 bases from J, with 12 bases in between. This CDR3 contains 14 residues. Here the CDR3 DNA reads TGTGCCAGCAGCTTAGCCGGGGGTTGGGGTGAGCAGTTCTTC. It encodes CASSLAGGWGEQFF.

This rearrangement joins TRBV14 to TRBJ2-6, with TRBD1 matching over 10 bases. J lost 2 bases, V lost 3 bases, and 13 bases had no gene match. Germline V gives CDR1 SGHDN, CDR2 FVKESK. The CDR3 is made up of 20 amino acids. CDR3 protein: CASSHTGTGADLAGANVLTF. DNA of the CDR3: TGTGCCAGCAGCCATACCGGGACAGGGGCGGACCTGGCTGGGGCCAACGTCCTGACTTTC.

V is TRBV6-5 and J is TRBJ2-1; TRBD2 aligns across 11 bases. The germline gives CDR1 MNHEY, CDR2 SVGAGI. With 7 bases clipped from V and 10 bases from J, the junction kept 9 bases outside the gene matches. This CDR3 region has 14 residues. CDR3: CASNTGTSGVEQFF. The CDR3 DNA reads as TGTGCCAGCAACACCGGGACTAGCGGTGTGGAGCAGTTCTTC.

This rearrangement joins TRBV5-1 to TRBJ1-2; possibly TRBD1 for D (5 bases). The germline V gene encodes CDR1 SGHRS and CDR2 YFSETQ. Deletions cut 5 bases from V and 5 bases from J, with 22 bases between. The CDR3 sequence is 16 residues long. Written as DNA, the CDR3 is TGCGCCAGCAGATCGACCCAGGGAAGGCCCTCTTATGGCTACACCTTC. It yields the protein CASRSTQGRPSYGYTF.

The chain recombines TRBV19 with TRBJ1-1, with 8 bases matching TRBD1. The germline gives CDR1 LNHDA, CDR2 SQIVND (reference sequence). V was pared by 6 bases and J by 3 bases, with 0 bases of the junction left unmatched. This CDR3 comprises 12 residues. The CDR3 region has the DNA TGTGCCAGTAGACAGGGGGACACTGAAGCTTTCTTT. Residues: CASRQGDTEAFF.

This clone has only a few counts. The V call is TRBV6-5, the J call TRBJ1-3; 8 nucleotides agree with TRBD1. The V segment lost 2 bases and the J segment 3 bases; nucleotides outside the gene matches: 3. Germline V gene data show CDR1 as MNHEY and CDR2 as SVGAGI. This CDR3 comprises 15 residues. CDR3 coding DNA: TGTGCCAGCAGTTACGACAGGGGAGGTGGAAACACCATATATTTT. This translates into CASSYDRGGGNTIYF.

The rearrangement uses TRBV30 and TRBJ1-1; D perhaps matches TRBD1 (6 bases). V dropped 3 bases and J dropped 1 base, with 9 bases sitting between them. The CDR3 totals 13 residues. Germline CDR1 and CDR2: GTSNPN and SVGIG (reference sequence). CDR3 sequence: CAWSTGSNTEAFF. CDR3 sequence (DNA): TGTGCCTGGAGCACAGGGTCGAACACTGAAGCTTTCTTT.

The chain combines TRBV6-5 with TRBJ2-6; D ambiguous. V was clipped by 0 bases and J by 0 bases, with 6 bases between them. CDR3 size: 16 residues. Per the germline V gene, CDR1 is MNHEY and CDR2 is SVGAGI. The CDR3 here is CASSYSYSSGANVLTF. CDR3 sequence (DNA): TGTGCCAGCAGTTACTCCTATTCCTCTGGGGCCAACGTCCTGACTTTC.

The chain combines TRBV10-3 with TRBJ1-1; D possibly corresponds to TRBD1 (5 bases). Trimming took 6 bases from V and 5 from J, leaving 13 bases between them. The germline gives CDR1 ENHRY, CDR2 SYGVKD. The CDR3 length is 13 residues. The CDR3 DNA is TGTGCCATCAGACGGACGGAGGGGACTGAAGCTTTCTTT. Its translation is CAIRRTEGTEAFF.

Turning to this clone: This specimen includes other DNA sequences encoding the same CDR3. The chain recombines TRBV7-9 with TRBJ2-7, with D perhaps TRBD2 (5 bases). This CDR3 has 15 residues. V was shortened by 5 bases and J by 3 bases, with 17 bases between the two germline ends. In germline, CDR1 is SEHNR, CDR2 FQNEAQ (reference sequence). CDR3 sequence: CASSPPRGQNYEQYF. CDR3 sequence (DNA): TGTGCCAGCAGCCCGCCCCGAGGGCAGAACTACGAGCAGTACTTC.

V is TRBV5-1 and J is TRBJ2-1; 8 nucleotides agree with TRBD1. Germline lookup yields CDR1 SGHRS and CDR2 YFSETQ. This CDR3 contains 15 residues. The trim removed 0 bases at V and 6 bases at J, leaving 5 bases unmatched. The CDR3 DNA is TGCGCCAGCAGCTTGGTCGGCCAGGGGGCCAATGAGCAGTTCTTC. It specifies CASSLVGQGANEQFF. Supplemented by reference TRBV5-1 and TRBJ2-1, the full variable domain reads KAGVTQTPRYLIKTRGQQVTLSCSPISGHRSVSWYQQTPGQGLQFLFEYFSETQRNKGNFPGRFSGRQFSNSRSEMNVSTLELGDSALYLCASSLVGQGANEQFFGPGTRLTVL.

The V and J genes are TRBV5-4 and TRBJ2-7; 13 bases match TRBD2. The J segment lost 6 bases and the V segment lost 0 bases, leaving 6 bases of the junction unmatched. This CDR3 has 16 amino acids. Germline CDR1 and CDR2: SGHNT and YYREEE (reference sequence). The CDR3 reads CASSLGLTSGGAEQYF. The CDR3 DNA reads as TGTGCCAGCAGCTTGGGGCTAACTAGCGGGGGGGCCGAGCAGTACTTC.

J is TRBJ2-7 and V is TRBV28; 7 nucleotides align to TRBD1. The J segment lost 0 bases and the V segment lost 2 bases, leaving 4 bases of the junction unmatched. The CDR3 sequence is 15 residues long. Germline lookup yields CDR1 MDHEN and CDR2 SYDVKM. This CDR3 reads CASSLGAGGSYEQYF. The CDR3 DNA reads TGTGCCAGCAGTTTAGGGGCAGGGGGCTCCTACGAGCAGTACTTC.

V and J are TRBV14 and TRBJ2-7; D is perhaps TRBD1 (6 bases). This CDR3 comprises 14 residues. The germline V gene has CDR1 SGHDN and CDR2 FVKESK. The germline V and J ends were trimmed by 1 base and 5 bases, with 12 bases remaining between them. The DNA for the CDR3 is TGTGCCAGCAGCCAAGTTACAGGGTTCCACGAGCAGTACTTC. It is translated as CASSQVTGFHEQYF.

This chain connects TRBV6-4 to TRBJ1-1, with a possible D match to TRBD1 (5 bases). Germline CDR1 and CDR2: MRHNA and SNTAGT. V shed 0 bases and J shed 0 bases, with 5 bases lying between them. This CDR3 comprises 14 residues. In DNA form, the CDR3 reads TGTGCCAGCAGTGACTCAGGGGTGAACACTGAAGCTTTCTTT. Residues: CASSDSGVNTEAFF.

The rearrangement links TRBV7-8 to TRBJ1-2; TRBD1 matches 7 bases. Germline lookup yields CDR1 SGHVS and CDR2 FQNEAQ. CDR3 length equals 15 residues. Germline trimming cut 1 base from V and 8 bases from J; bases unmatched to any gene: 10. The CDR3 sequence: CASSLGPHRGNGYTF. DNA of the CDR3: TGTGCCAGCAGCTTAGGTCCCCACAGGGGAAACGGCTACACCTTC.

J is TRBJ2-7 and V is TRBV10-3, with TRBD1 matching over 7 bases. The CDR3 runs 14 residues. CDR1 ENHRY and CDR2 SYGVKD come from the germline V gene. Trimming at V came to 7 bases and at J to 4 bases, leaving 10 bases not matched to a gene. The CDR3 region is CAINPGGATYEQYF. CDR3 nucleotide sequence: TGTGCCATCAACCCAGGGGGAGCTACGTACGAGCAGTACTTC.